This T cell receptor (beta chain) was recorded in a study of Ad26.COV2.S vaccination and SARS-CoV-2 variants. The CDR3 runs 16 residues. Germline V gene lookup returns CDR1 SGHTA and CDR2 FQGNSA. V lost 2 bases and J lost 4; bases outside the gene matches: 10. Treatment specified: 15 to 20 received Ad26.COV2.S at low or high dose, single or two shots; about 5 received placebo; per-sample allocation not given. Following the first vaccine or placebo injection, samples were taken on day 63. Some clones are missing from TCRdb's copy, which holds only in-frame ones; the method was immunoSEQ multiplex PCR. The sample yields about 480,000 clones, approximately 88% seen once.

The TCR comes from a person aged 18-60 years who received the Ad26.COV2.S COVID-19 vaccine or a placebo. Sequenced material: peripheral blood, taken in a trial of Ad26.COV2.S vaccine versus placebo. This chain joins TRBV7-2 and TRBJ1-2; 7 bases fit TRBD1. The CDR3 DNA sequence: TGTGCCAGCAGCTTATTTAGCAGACAGGGATCCTATGGCTACACCTTC. Encoded protein: CASSLFSRQGSYGYTF.